Below, 20 T cell receptor beta chains from the same sample are listed, as sequenced in a study of CD8 T cells in Susac syndrome. Reverse transcription used about 0.45 to 1 ug RNA and random hexamers. TCRdb re-called the immunoSEQ multiplex PCR reads through MiXCR, storing one row per CDR3 protein. This table has 100,000 to 150,000 distinct CDR3 sequences, more than 80% appearing once. The sequencing input was CD8+ T cells from PBMCs. The receptors come from a human donor with multiple sclerosis.

This rearrangement joins TRBV6-1 to TRBJ1-5, with TRBD1 matching 7 bases. The trim removed 0 bases at V and 4 bases at J, leaving 15 bases unmatched. CDR1 and CDR2 (germline): MNHNS, SASEGT. The CDR3 consists of 19 residues. Here the CDR3 DNA reads TGTGCCAGCAGTGAAGCGAGGGGAACAGAAGGGGGCGGAAATCAGCCCCAGCATTTT. This encodes CASSEARGTEGGGNQPQHF.

The genes are TRBV24-1 and TRBJ1-5; D remains unclear. The ends were cut back, 4 bases at V and 0 bases at J, with 9 bases in the middle. CDR1 is KGHDR and CDR2 is SFDVKD in the germline V gene. This CDR3 has 15 residues. The CDR3 sequence is CATSEGVLSNQPQHF. CDR3 in DNA: TGTGCCACCAGTGAGGGAGTCCTTAGCAATCAGCCCCAGCATTTT.

The chain couples TRBV9 to TRBJ2-1; D is possibly TRBD2 (6 bases). V lost 0 bases to trimming and J lost 0 bases, with 16 bases between them. The CDR3 contains 18 residues. Germline V gene lookup returns CDR1 SGDLS and CDR2 YYNGEE. The CDR3 sequence: CASSVESMAGNSYNEQFF. The CDR3 DNA follows: TGTGCCAGCAGCGTAGAAAGTATGGCGGGGAACTCCTACAATGAGCAGTTCTTC.

The genes are TRBV21-1 and TRBJ2-7. TRBV21-1 is tagged as a pseudogene. CDR3 length: 14 amino acids. This chain's CDR3 is CASSDRKSSYEQYV. CDR3 DNA: TGTGCCAGCAGCGACCGCAAGAGCTCCTACGAGCAGTACGTC.

The gene calls are TRBV6-1 and TRBJ2-3, with 12 bases aligning to TRBD2. Germline CDR1 MNHNS, CDR2 SASEGT. This CDR3 comprises 14 residues. V gave up 6 bases and J gave up 6 bases; unmatched junction bases: 4. CDR3 DNA: TGTGCCAGCAGCACTAGCGGGAGGAGCGATACGCAGTATTTT. This encodes CASSTSGRSDTQYF.

This rearrangement joins TRBV7-9 to TRBJ2-1, with D perhaps matching TRBD1 (5 bases). Between the trimmed V and J ends, which lost 5 bases and 12 bases, there was a span of 11 bases. This CDR3 is 11 amino acids long. Germline CDR1 reads SEHNR; CDR2 reads FQNEAQ (reference sequence). CDR3 DNA sequence: TGTGCCAGCAGCCAAGACAGAGCGCAGTTCTTC. It encodes CASSQDRAQFF.

This clonotype was recorded only once. The rearrangement uses TRBV5-4 and TRBJ2-1; D might be TRBD1 (5 bases). This CDR3 comprises 14 residues. Trimming removed 4 bases at V and 8 bases at J, with 16 bases between. CDR1 and CDR2 (germline): SGHNT, YYREEE (reference sequence). The CDR3 loop is CASSLRQPIDEQFF. In DNA form, the CDR3 reads TGTGCCAGCAGCCTCAGACAGCCCATCGATGAGCAGTTCTTC.

V and J are TRBV7-9 and TRBJ2-3; 9 bases line up with TRBD1. This CDR3 spans 15 amino acids. Germline-derived CDR1 and CDR2 are SEHNR and FQNEAQ (reference sequence). After removal of 5 bases from V and 2 bases from J, the junction contained 5 bases not matched to a gene. CDR3 residues: CASSPGDRVTDTQYF. CDR3 coding DNA: TGTGCCAGCAGCCCCGGGGACAGGGTCACAGATACGCAGTATTTT.

The rearrangement links TRBV5-1 to TRBJ1-1, with D unclear. There are 16 residues in the CDR3. The V and J ends lost 1 base and 1 base respectively, with 14 bases between them. Germline V gives CDR1 SGHRS, CDR2 YFSETQ. CDR3 loop: CASSLSSRTRNTEAFF. CDR3 coding DNA: TGCGCCAGCAGCTTGTCGTCGAGGACCAGGAACACTGAAGCTTTCTTT.

The chain carries TRBV4-1 and TRBJ2-1; no reliable D call. The CDR3 consists of 12 residues. Germline V CDR1 and CDR2: MGHRA, YSYEKL. V lost 1 base and J lost 6, with 4 bases in between. CDR3 in DNA: TGCGCCAGCAGCCAAGCGCGCAATGAGCAGTTCTTC. Translation gives CASSQARNEQFF.

The V gene is TRBV11-2, the J gene TRBJ2-1; 7 bases are a match to TRBD2. Per the germline V gene, CDR1 is SGHAT and CDR2 is FQNNGV. V gave up 5 bases and J gave up 6 bases; unmatched junction bases: 10. The CDR3 is made up of 15 amino acids. CDR3 in DNA: TGTGCCAGCAGCCTCGGTCCAGGGAGGGGCAATGAGCAGTTCTTC. Protein: CASSLGPGRGNEQFF.

V gene TRBV29-1 combines with J gene TRBJ2-3, with 9 positions matching TRBD1. There are 14 residues in the CDR3. The J segment lost 0 bases and the V segment lost 6 bases, leaving 4 bases of the junction unmatched. Germline assignment: CDR1 SQVTM and CDR2 ANQGSEA. The CDR3 coding sequence is TGCAGCGTAGACGGGACAGGGAGCACAGATACGCAGTATTTT. Amino acids: CSVDGTGSTDTQYF.

The chain joins TRBV9 to TRBJ2-5; D call uncertain. The CDR3 runs to 14 residues. Per the germline V gene, CDR1 is SGDLS and CDR2 is YYNGEE. V lost 0 bases and J 5 bases, leaving 11 bases between the germline ends. The CDR3 here is CASSVEAVRETQYF. The CDR3 DNA reads as TGTGCCAGCAGCGTAGAGGCCGTTCGGGAGACCCAGTACTTC.

The rearrangement uses TRBV7-9 and TRBJ2-3; D unclear. V was trimmed by 1 base and J by 2 bases, leaving 4 bases between them. From germline, CDR1 is SEHNR and CDR2 FQNEAQ (reference sequence). The length of the CDR3 is 13 residues. The CDR3: CASSLGTTDTQYF. The CDR3 DNA is TGTGCCAGCAGCTTAGGCACCACAGATACGCAGTATTTT.

The chain carries TRBV27 and TRBJ2-1; either TRBD1 or TRBD2 may fit D (5 bases each). The CDR3 spans 15 residues. Germline V CDR1 and CDR2: MNHEY, SMNVEV (reference sequence). V was pared by 1 base and J by 9 bases, with 16 bases between. The CDR3 sequence: CASSLLGVRIGEQFF. CDR3 in DNA: TGTGCCAGCAGTTTATTGGGGGTACGTATCGGTGAGCAGTTCTTC.

The chain links TRBV19 to TRBJ2-3; D perhaps matches TRBD2 (7 bases). V lost 9 bases and J 1 base, leaving 20 bases between the germline ends. The CDR3 contains 16 residues. Germline V gene lookup returns CDR1 LNHDA and CDR2 SQIVND (reference sequence). The CDR3 spells CAREPGGPGGTDTQYF. In DNA, the CDR3 is TGTGCCAGGGAACCCGGGGGGCCGGGTGGCACAGATACGCAGTATTTT.

The chain combines TRBV10-3 with TRBJ2-7; TRBD2 is a possible D gene (6 bases). The length of the CDR3 is 12 residues. The germline V and J ends were trimmed by 10 bases and 0 bases, with 10 bases remaining between them. Germline-derived CDR1 and CDR2 are ENHRY and SYGVKD. CDR3 amino acids: CASGVSSYEQYF. CDR3 nucleotide sequence: TGTGCCAGCGGGGTTAGCTCCTACGAGCAGTACTTC.

V is TRBV7-6 and J is TRBJ1-1; possibly TRBD1 for D (6 bases). CDR3 length equals 15 residues. V was clipped by 1 base and J by 0 bases, with 9 bases between them. Germline lookup yields CDR1 SGHVS and CDR2 FNYEAQ. The CDR3 coding sequence is TGTGCCAGCAGCTTAGGGAGGACAGTGAACACTGAAGCTTTCTTT. Protein sequence: CASSLGRTVNTEAFF.

CDR3 DNA sequence: TGTGCCAGCAGCTCTTGGACTAGCGGGACCACCTACGAGCAGTACGTC. This sequence encodes CASSSWTSGTTYEQYV. V and J are TRBV7-8 and TRBJ2-7, with 12 nucleotides matching TRBD2. Per the germline V gene, CDR1 is SGHVS and CDR2 is FQNEAQ. V shed 4 bases and J 2 bases; nucleotides not matched to a gene: 6. The CDR3 has 16 amino acids.

The chain combines TRBV7-9 with TRBJ2-1; 10 bases match TRBD1. J was trimmed by 3 bases and V by 6 bases; bases with no gene match: 14. This CDR3 contains 18 residues. Germline CDR1 reads SEHNR; CDR2 reads FQNEAQ (reference sequence). The CDR3 bases are TGTGCCAGCAGTCCTAGGCGCGTGGGACAGGGGTTCTACAATGAGCAGTTCTTC. Protein: CASSPRRVGQGFYNEQFF.